This T cell receptor (beta chain) derives from a study of cytomegalovirus exposure and HLA in healthy donors. Per the germline V gene, CDR1 is KGHSH and CDR2 is LQKENI. The CDR3 is 13 amino acids. V shed 3 bases and J shed 0 bases, with 3 bases lying between them. 13 Jbeta primers and 60 Vbeta primers were used for the PCR. Libraries were prepared by immunoSEQ multiplex PCR; TCRdb keeps only in-frame clonotypes and omits some of them. In the table there are about 150,000 clones, 68% of which are singletons. At sampling all donors were nominally healthy, likely with unrecorded immune exposures. Material for sequencing was PBMCs. The origin of this receptor is a man aged 60-69 years in good health and CMV-seronegative. The V call is TRBV18, the J call TRBJ1-3; D is ambiguous. CDR3 sequence reads: CASSPISGNTIYF. CDR3 nucleotides: TGTGCCAGCTCACCCATCTCTGGAAACACCATATATTTT. Variable domain in full (rest from reference TRBV18 and TRBJ1-3): NAGVMQNPRHLVRRRGQEARLRCSPMKGHSHVYWYRQLPEEGLKFMVYLQKENIIDESGMPKERFSAEFPKEGPSILRIQQVVRGDSAAYFCASSPISGNTIYFGEGSWLTVV.